A selection of T cell receptor beta chains follows, all from one sample in a study of blood T cell repertoires in COVID-19. Profiling relied on immunoSEQ multiplex PCR, and the TCRdb table lists in-frame clones only, not all of them. The data hold approximately 240,000 clones, with roughly nine tenths observed a single time. Input material: PBMCs or T cells enriched from blood (not recorded which). These receptors were collected from a woman between 25 and 40 years old with acute COVID-19. CDR3s include the opening cysteine and the closing phenylalanine or tryptophan. A D gene is named only where the DNA matches it firmly. For some rows the clone size is stated as once, few or many, or as a class when expanded; others skip it.

J | size | D | V | DNA | CDR3
TRBJ1-1 | . | TRBD1 | TRBV29-1 | TGCAGCGTTGAATCCCCTGCCAGGGGGAAAGACACTGAAGCTTTCTTT | CSVESPARGKDTEAFF
TRBJ1-1 | . | TRBD1 | TRBV7-3 | TGTGCCAGCAGCTTATCCGGGACAGGGGGAACTGAAGCTTTCTTT | CASSLSGTGGTEAFF
TRBJ2-2 | . | . | TRBV5-6 | TGTGCCAGCAGCTTGAATTCGGGACTTGAGAGGACCGGGGAGCTGTTTTTT | CASSLNSGLERTGELFF
TRBJ1-1 | once | . | TRBV7-9 | TGTGCCAGCAGCTCTCGGACAGACAGGAACACTGAAGCTTTCTTT | CASSSRTDRNTEAFF
TRBJ2-6 | . | . | TRBV2 | TGTGCCAGCAGGGGGCCTGGGGCCAACGTCCTGACTTTC | CASRGPGANVLTF
TRBJ2-7 | . | . | TRBV11-1 | TGTGCCAGCAGCTCTAGAAGGGGCTCCTACGAGCAGTACTTC | CASSSRRGSYEQYF
TRBJ1-1 | . | . | TRBV28 | TGTGCCAGCAGCCCGACAGGCCCTTACACTGAAGCTTTCTTT | CASSPTGPYTEAFF
TRBJ1-1 | few | . | TRBV4-2 | TGTGCCAGCAGCACCATGGGGGTGGGGGGGTCGAGCACTGAAGCTTTCTTT | CASSTMGVGGSSTEAFF
TRBJ2-7 | . | . | TRBV18 | TGTGCCAGCTCATCACCAACCGGGGGATCGGAGTCCTACGAGCAGTACTTC | CASSSPTGGSESYEQYF
TRBJ1-2 | . | TRBD1 | TRBV19 | TGTGCCAGTAGTCGGTCAGGGGGAACTAACTATGGCTACACCTTC | CASSRSGGTNYGYTF
TRBJ1-1 | . | TRBD1 | TRBV2 | TGTGCCAGCAGATACAGGGGGGGGACTGAAGCTTTCTTT | CASRYRGGTEAFF
TRBJ1-2 | . | . | TRBV10-3 | TGTGCCATCAGTGAGGAACAGGTCTATGGCTACACCTTC | CAISEEQVYGYTF
TRBJ1-1 | . | . | TRBV27 | TGTGCCAGCAGTTCCGCCGGGGAACGGCGCGCTGAAGCTTTCTTT | CASSSAGERRAEAFF
TRBJ2-1 | . | . | TRBV11-2 | TGTGCCAGCAGCTTAGATCCCTTAGGAGGGGAGCAGTTCTTC | CASSLDPLGGEQFF
TRBJ1-1 | . | . | TRBV9 | TGTGCCAGCAGCGTAGCCGGGGTGGTGAACACTGAAGCTTTCTTT | CASSVAGVVNTEAFF
TRBJ1-1 | few | TRBD1 | TRBV3-1/TRBV3-2 | TGTGCCAGCAGCCAACCCGGGACAGGGAACACTGAAGCTTTCTTT | CASSQPGTGNTEAFF
TRBJ2-5 | . | . | TRBV11-1 | TGTGCCAGCAGCCCCTGGCCCCAAGAGACCCAGTACTTC | CASSPWPQETQYF
TRBJ1-2 | . | TRBD1 | TRBV6-5 | TGTGCCAGCAGAGGGGACAGGGGGGACTATGGCTACACCTTC | CASRGDRGDYGYTF
TRBJ2-1 | . | TRBD2 | TRBV7-2 | TGTGCCAGCAGGCTACTAGCGGGGGCCTTCTACAATGAGCAGTTCTTC | CASRLLAGAFYNEQFF
TRBJ2-2 | . | TRBD2 | TRBV5-1 | TGCGCCAGCACCCAGGAGCGGGGGTTAGGCGGGGAGCTGTTTTTT | CASTQERGLGGELFF
TRBJ2-7 | . | TRBD1 | TRBV7-9 | TGTGCCAGCAGCCCCTGGACAGGGCAGGGAGAGCAGTACTTC | CASSPWTGQGEQYF
TRBJ2-1 | . | . | TRBV24-1 | TGTGCCACCAGTGATGTCCGGGGGACCTACAATGAGCAGTTCTTC | CATSDVRGTYNEQFF
TRBJ1-6 | . | . | TRBV7-9 | TGTGCCAGCAGCCCACTCGACAGGAATGATTCACCCCTCCACTTT | CASSPLDRNDSPLHF
TRBJ2-1 | . | . | TRBV7-9 | TGTGCCAGCAGCTTACGAGGGTATGAGCAGTTCTTC | CASSLRGYEQFF
TRBJ2-1 | few | TRBD1 | TRBV27 | TGTGCCAGCAGCCCTGACAGGGTCTGGGATGAGCAGTTCTTC | CASSPDRVWDEQFF
TRBJ1-2 | . | . | TRBV28 | TGTGCCAGCAGTTCCGTAACAGGTGCTAGGATGAAAACCTATGGCTACACCTTC | CASSSVTGARMKTYGYTF
TRBJ2-1 | . | . | TRBV28 | TGTGCCAGCAACAGCCGGGCTTTAGCGACCTACAATGAGCAGTTCTTC | CASNSRALATYNEQFF
TRBJ2-3 | . | TRBD2 | TRBV6-5 | TGTGCCAGCAGTTACTCTAGATTCGGGGGGACAGATACGCAGTATTTT | CASSYSRFGGTDTQYF
TRBJ2-7 | . | . | TRBV18 | TGTGCCAGCTCACCACCGCAGCTTAGGGGTGGGGAGCAGTACTTC | CASSPPQLRGGEQYF
TRBJ1-2 | . | . | TRBV28 | TGTGCCAGCAGTTCCCACGACAAGAACTATGGCTACACCTTC | CASSSHDKNYGYTF